A selection of T cell receptor beta chains follows, all from one sample in a study of blood T cell repertoires in COVID-19. Sequencing used immunoSEQ multiplex PCR; TCRdb keeps in-frame clones, though not all of them. Of 150,000 to 200,000 clones detected, nearly 80% appear once; the ten largest clones hold about 28%. Sequencing was carried out using peripheral blood. These receptors came from a woman between 70 and 85 years old with acute or convalescent COVID-19. The CDR3 runs from the conserved cysteine through the conserved F or W. The D gene is left open where the match is weak. Some rows mark clone size as missing; the rest say once, few, many or name a class of expanded clone.

CDR3aa: CASSPGQQNTEAFF; CDR3nt: TGTGCCAGCTCCCCGGGACAGCAGAACACTGAAGCTTTCTTT; v_gene: TRBV18; j_gene: TRBJ1-1; d_gene: TRBD1; abundance: .
CDR3aa: CASSLSAGTGEQYF; CDR3nt: TGTGCCAGCAGCTTATCCGCAGGGACTGGCGAGCAGTACTTC; v_gene: TRBV7-3; j_gene: TRBJ2-7; d_gene: .; abundance: few
CDR3aa: CASSQAGNTEAFF; CDR3nt: TGTGCCAGCAGCCAAGCGGGGAACACTGAAGCTTTCTTT; v_gene: TRBV3-1/TRBV3-2; j_gene: TRBJ1-1; d_gene: .; abundance: .
CDR3aa: CASSLASSGVTYEQYF; CDR3nt: TGTGCCAGCAGCTTAGCGTCTAGCGGGGTAACCTACGAGCAGTACTTC; v_gene: TRBV7-2; j_gene: TRBJ2-7; d_gene: TRBD2; abundance: .
CDR3aa: CASSDNPPGTGANEQYF; CDR3nt: TGTGCCAGCAGTGACAACCCCCCCGGGACAGGGGCTAACGAGCAGTACTTC; v_gene: TRBV6-1; j_gene: TRBJ2-7; d_gene: TRBD1; abundance: .
CDR3aa: CASSDGQDNSPLHF; CDR3nt: TGTGCCAGCAGTGATGGGCAGGATAATTCACCCCTCCACTTT; v_gene: TRBV2; j_gene: TRBJ1-6; d_gene: .; abundance: .
CDR3aa: CASSQESTAYEQYF; CDR3nt: TGTGCCAGCAGCCAAGAATCTACTGCCTACGAGCAGTACTTC; v_gene: TRBV4-2; j_gene: TRBJ2-7; d_gene: .; abundance: .
CDR3aa: CATSRDYRNEQFF; CDR3nt: TGTGCCACCAGCCGGGACTACAGGAATGAGCAGTTCTTC; v_gene: TRBV15; j_gene: TRBJ2-1; d_gene: TRBD2; abundance: .
CDR3aa: CASSLNFGTANEKLFF; CDR3nt: TGTGCCAGCAGCTTGAATTTCGGGACAGCCAATGAAAAACTGTTTTTT; v_gene: TRBV7-2; j_gene: TRBJ1-4; d_gene: TRBD1; abundance: .
CDR3aa: CASTERLAVTGELFF; CDR3nt: TGTGCCAGCACCGAGAGACTAGCGGTCACCGGGGAGCTGTTTTTT; v_gene: TRBV4-2; j_gene: TRBJ2-2; d_gene: TRBD2; abundance: .
CDR3aa: CASSPGQLQFSEQYF; CDR3nt: TGTGCCAGCAGTCCGGGACAGCTCCAGTTCAGCGAGCAGTACTTC; v_gene: TRBV2; j_gene: TRBJ2-7; d_gene: TRBD1; abundance: .
CDR3aa: CASSETPGGNQPQHF; CDR3nt: TGTGCCAGCAGTGAGACACCAGGGGGCAATCAGCCCCAGCATTTT; v_gene: TRBV6-1; j_gene: TRBJ1-5; d_gene: .; abundance: .
CDR3aa: CASSPRARASNQPQHF; CDR3nt: TGTGCCAGCAGTCCGCGGGCGAGGGCCAGCAATCAGCCCCAGCATTTT; v_gene: TRBV2; j_gene: TRBJ1-5; d_gene: .; abundance: .
CDR3aa: CASSLVLADETQYF; CDR3nt: TGCGCCAGCAGCTTGGTTCTAGCCGACGAGACCCAGTACTTC; v_gene: TRBV5-1; j_gene: TRBJ2-5; d_gene: .; abundance: .
CDR3aa: CASSPGTGNQPQHF; CDR3nt: TGTGCCAGCTCACCAGGAACAGGGAATCAGCCCCAGCATTTT; v_gene: TRBV18; j_gene: TRBJ1-5; d_gene: .; abundance: .
CDR3aa: CASKRQGASEQFF; CDR3nt: TGTGCCAGCAAAAGACAGGGGGCTAGTGAGCAGTTCTTC; v_gene: TRBV2; j_gene: TRBJ2-1; d_gene: TRBD1; abundance: .
CDR3aa: CASRRTVSGNTIYF; CDR3nt: TGTGCCAGTAGGCGGACTGTGTCTGGAAACACCATATATTTT; v_gene: TRBV19; j_gene: TRBJ1-3; d_gene: .; abundance: .
CDR3aa: CASSEGSNQPQHF; CDR3nt: TGCGCCAGCAGCGAGGGCAGCAATCAGCCCCAGCATTTT; v_gene: TRBV5-1; j_gene: TRBJ1-5; d_gene: .; abundance: .
CDR3aa: CASSLVLAGANEQFF; CDR3nt: TGTGCCAGCAGCTTAGTTCTAGCGGGAGCCAATGAGCAGTTCTTC; v_gene: TRBV11-1; j_gene: TRBJ2-1; d_gene: TRBD2; abundance: .
CDR3aa: CASSSMGAESTEAFF; CDR3nt: TGTGCCAGCAGTTCAATGGGGGCGGAAAGCACTGAAGCTTTCTTT; v_gene: TRBV27; j_gene: TRBJ1-1; d_gene: .; abundance: .
CDR3aa: CASSLDFISYEQYF; CDR3nt: TGTGCCAGCAGCTTAGACTTCATTTCCTACGAGCAGTACTTC; v_gene: TRBV7-8; j_gene: TRBJ2-7; d_gene: .; abundance: .
CDR3aa: CAWTRMGGSNEKLFF; CDR3nt: TGTGCCTGGACCAGGATGGGCGGGAGTAATGAAAAACTGTTTTTT; v_gene: TRBV30; j_gene: TRBJ1-4; d_gene: .; abundance: .
CDR3aa: CASSLDQAGETQYF; CDR3nt: TGCGCCAGCAGCTTGGATCAAGCGGGAGAGACCCAGTACTTC; v_gene: TRBV5-1; j_gene: TRBJ2-5; d_gene: .; abundance: .
CDR3aa: CASSDRVFGYTF; CDR3nt: TGTGCCAGCAGCGACAGGGTCTTCGGCTACACCTTC; v_gene: TRBV12-3/TRBV12-4; j_gene: TRBJ1-2; d_gene: TRBD1; abundance: .
CDR3aa: CASIRGIVQGPGNTEAFF; CDR3nt: TGTGCCAGCATTCGAGGGATAGTCCAGGGTCCGGGGAACACTGAAGCTTTCTTT; v_gene: TRBV6-6; j_gene: TRBJ1-1; d_gene: .; abundance: .
CDR3aa: CASTGSNEQFF; CDR3nt: TGTGCCAGCACTGGCTCCAATGAGCAGTTCTTC; v_gene: TRBV12-3/TRBV12-4; j_gene: TRBJ2-1; d_gene: .; abundance: .
CDR3aa: CASSQVAGVEQFF; CDR3nt: TGTGCCAGCAGCCAAGTAGCGGGAGTTGAGCAGTTCTTC; v_gene: TRBV7-2; j_gene: TRBJ2-1; d_gene: TRBD2; abundance: .
CDR3aa: CASSRGIGGNQPQHF; CDR3nt: TGTGCCAGCAGCAGGGGCATTGGGGGCAATCAGCCCCAGCATTTT; v_gene: TRBV2; j_gene: TRBJ1-5; d_gene: .; abundance: .
CDR3aa: CASSEIGETGEGSPLHF; CDR3nt: TGTGCCAGCAGTGAAATAGGGGAGACAGGCGAGGGGTCACCCCTCCACTTT; v_gene: TRBV6-1; j_gene: TRBJ1-6; d_gene: .; abundance: .
CDR3aa: CASSQAGLAGNYEQYF; CDR3nt: TGTGCCAGCAGCCAAGCGGGACTAGCGGGAAACTACGAGCAGTACTTC; v_gene: TRBV3-1/TRBV3-2; j_gene: TRBJ2-7; d_gene: TRBD2; abundance: .
CDR3aa: CAISDRRGEGAYNEQFF; CDR3nt: TGTGCCATCAGTGACAGGCGAGGGGAGGGGGCCTACAATGAGCAGTTCTTC; v_gene: TRBV10-3; j_gene: TRBJ2-1; d_gene: .; abundance: .
CDR3aa: CASSQEHQTSINEQFF; CDR3nt: TGCGCCAGCAGCCAAGAGCACCAGACTAGTATCAATGAGCAGTTCTTC; v_gene: TRBV4-1; j_gene: TRBJ2-1; d_gene: .; abundance: few
CDR3aa: CASSIQGSGYGYTF; CDR3nt: TGTGCCAGTAGTATACAGGGCTCTGGCTATGGCTACACCTTC; v_gene: TRBV19; j_gene: TRBJ1-2; d_gene: .; abundance: few
CDR3aa: CASSYGGESTDTQYF; CDR3nt: TGTGCCAGTAGTTACGGGGGAGAGAGCACAGATACGCAGTATTTT; v_gene: TRBV19; j_gene: TRBJ2-3; d_gene: .; abundance: once
CDR3aa: CASSFVVTSGRGTGELFF; CDR3nt: TGTGCCAGCAGCTTTGTTGTGACTAGCGGGAGAGGTACCGGGGAGCTGTTTTTT; v_gene: TRBV7-9; j_gene: TRBJ2-2; d_gene: TRBD2; abundance: .
CDR3aa: CASRPGLAGGVWTQYF; CDR3nt: TGTGCCAGCAGGCCGGGACTAGCGGGAGGGGTCTGGACCCAGTACTTC; v_gene: TRBV2; j_gene: TRBJ2-5; d_gene: TRBD2; abundance: .
CDR3aa: CSVEVRAGQAITYLCASYNEQFF; CDR3nt: .; v_gene: TRBV29-1; j_gene: TRBJ2-1; d_gene: .; abundance: .
CDR3aa: CASSILREVENEQFF; CDR3nt: TGTGCCAGTAGTATCTTGCGGGAGGTGGAAAATGAGCAGTTCTTC; v_gene: TRBV19; j_gene: TRBJ2-1; d_gene: TRBD2; abundance: .
CDR3aa: CASSISALTGYQPQHF; CDR3nt: TGTGCCAGTAGTATATCGGCGCTGACAGGTTATCAGCCCCAGCATTTT; v_gene: TRBV19; j_gene: TRBJ1-5; d_gene: .; abundance: .
CDR3aa: CASSSNTINQPQHF; CDR3nt: TGTGCCAGCAGTTCGAACACCATCAATCAGCCCCAGCATTTT; v_gene: TRBV6-2/TRBV6-3; j_gene: TRBJ1-5; d_gene: .; abundance: once
CDR3aa: CASSPQTGPSDTQYF; CDR3nt: TGTGCCAGCTCACCCCAGACAGGGCCCTCAGATACGCAGTATTTT; v_gene: TRBV18; j_gene: TRBJ2-3; d_gene: TRBD1; abundance: .
CDR3aa: CASSLYATNEKLFF; CDR3nt: TGTGCCAGCAGTTTGTATGCAACTAATGAAAAACTGTTTTTT; v_gene: TRBV27; j_gene: TRBJ1-4; d_gene: .; abundance: .
CDR3aa: CASSRDSNYGYTF; CDR3nt: TGTGCCAGCAGTAGGGACTCGAACTATGGCTACACCTTC; v_gene: TRBV2; j_gene: TRBJ1-2; d_gene: .; abundance: .
CDR3aa: CASSYGTGDGYTF; CDR3nt: TGTGCCAGCAGCTACGGGACAGGGGATGGCTACACCTTC; v_gene: TRBV5-6; j_gene: TRBJ1-2; d_gene: TRBD1; abundance: .
CDR3aa: CASSLFRGFYQQGGSNQPQHF; CDR3nt: TGTGCCAGCAGTTTATTTCGGGGGTTTTACCAACAGGGAGGGAGCAATCAGCCCCAGCATTTT; v_gene: TRBV28; j_gene: TRBJ1-5; d_gene: .; abundance: .
CDR3aa: CASSDLDREAEAFF; CDR3nt: TGTGCCAGCAGTGACTTGGACAGGGAGGCTGAAGCTTTCTTT; v_gene: TRBV2; j_gene: TRBJ1-1; d_gene: TRBD1; abundance: .